Listed here are 26 T cell receptor beta chains from one sample, sequenced in a study of shared clonotypes between healthy human individuals (dated by TCRdb to about 2020). Library preparation was by the immunoSEQ multiplex PCR assay. This immuneACCESS table, as held by TCRdb, lists in-frame sequences with V and J called but not all clones. Of the missing ones, under half trace to an unresolved V gene in checked studies; the others have no known cause. The sample has about 2 million clones on record, about 94% of them singletons. Of the sample, about 1.1% is held by the ten largest clones. CD8 naive samples were CD45RO-negative cells positively selected for CCR7, giving a CD45RA+CCR7+ population that excluded TemRA cells. Sequenced input: naive CD8+ T cells sorted from blood. What this sample's cell subset or site label stands for: CD45RA+CCR7+. Source of these receptors: a man aged 18-30 years in good health.

This clone was detected only once. This chain links TRBV7-9 with TRBJ2-5, with D possibly being TRBD2 (6 bases). CDR3 length: 16 amino acids. Germline V gene sequence: CDR1 SEHNR, CDR2 FQNEAQ (reference sequence). V dropped 3 bases and J dropped 5 bases, with 19 bases sitting between them. The CDR3 DNA reads TGTGCCAGCAGCTTGGGGGATGGCGGGGTGGTTGAGACCCAGTACTTC. As protein: CASSLGDGGVVETQYF.

This rearrangement joins TRBV6-5 to TRBJ1-1, with D possibly matching TRBD1 (5 bases). The germline V gene encodes CDR1 MNHEY and CDR2 SVGAGI. V was trimmed by 5 bases and J by 8 bases, leaving 9 bases between them. This CDR3 spans 11 amino acids. As DNA, the CDR3 is TGTGCCAGCAGTGGGGGTAACGAAGCTTTCTTT. It codes for CASSGGNEAFF.

This chain uses TRBV4-1 with TRBJ2-3; the D is unclear. The V and J ends lost 1 base and 6 bases respectively, with 8 bases between them. Germline V gene data show CDR1 as MGHRA and CDR2 as YSYEKL. CDR3 size: 13 residues. CDR3 nucleotides: TGCGCCAGCAGCCAAGTACAAGGGGATACGCAGTATTTT. Translated: CASSQVQGDTQYF.

A note on this clone: Other DNA sequences in this specimen translate into the identical CDR3. The V gene is TRBV19, the J gene TRBJ2-5; D is perhaps TRBD1 (5 bases). Germline lookup yields CDR1 LNHDA and CDR2 SQIVND (reference sequence). The CDR3 runs to 13 residues. V lost 3 bases, J lost 3 bases, and 8 bases lay in between. CDR3 sequence reads: CASSIDSEETQYF. Here the CDR3 DNA reads TGTGCCAGTAGTATCGACAGTGAAGAGACCCAGTACTTC.

The chain has TRBV7-9 and TRBJ2-1, with unresolved D. CDR3 length: 13 amino acids. Germline V gene data show CDR1 as SEHNR and CDR2 as FQNEAQ (reference sequence). Trimming shortened V by 3 bases and J by 6 bases, and 9 bases separated the two germline ends. The CDR3, as DNA: TGTGCCAGCAGCTTGATAGAGGTCAATGAGCAGTTCTTC. Its protein product is CASSLIEVNEQFF.

The chain employs TRBV7-9 and TRBJ2-1; TRBD2 agrees at 8 bases. Trimming cost V 6 bases and J 6 bases; bases outside gene matches: 7. Germline CDR1 and CDR2: SEHNR and FQNEAQ (reference sequence). This CDR3 spans 14 amino acids. The CDR3 coding sequence is TGTGCCAGCAGTGCGACTAGCGCTGGCAATGAGCAGTTCTTC. As protein: CASSATSAGNEQFF.

This clone was recorded once. The gene calls are TRBV7-9 and TRBJ1-2, with D possibly matching TRBD1 (5 bases). V shed 4 bases and J shed 0 bases, with 15 bases lying between them. Per germline, CDR1 SEHNR and CDR2 FQNEAQ (reference sequence). This CDR3 region has 16 residues. Here the CDR3 reads CASSSTGTVTNYGYTF. The CDR3 coding sequence is TGTGCCAGCAGCTCAACCGGGACCGTCACTAACTATGGCTACACCTTC.

This CDR3 reads CASSRGQASYEQYF. The CDR3 nucleotides are TGTGCCAGCAGTAGGGGACAGGCCTCCTACGAGCAGTACTTC. V is TRBV27 and J is TRBJ2-7, with 8 bases matching TRBD1. Germline lookup yields CDR1 MNHEY and CDR2 SMNVEV (reference sequence). Germline trimming cut 5 bases from V and 0 bases from J; bases unmatched to any gene: 3. This CDR3 has 14 residues.

This chain uses TRBV7-6 with TRBJ2-7; D unresolved. The CDR3 runs 17 residues. The V end lost 1 base, the J end lost 2 bases, and 18 bases lay between the germline ends. Germline V gives CDR1 SGHVS, CDR2 FNYEAQ. This CDR3 is CASSLEGLSISTYEQYF. The CDR3 nucleotides are TGTGCCAGCAGCTTAGAAGGGCTTTCCATCTCGACCTACGAGCAGTACTTC.

This chain links TRBV7-9 with TRBJ1-6; D unclear. Deletions cut 1 base from V and 10 bases from J, with 14 bases between. The CDR3 contains 15 residues. CDR1 and CDR2 from the germline V gene are SEHNR and FQNEAQ (reference sequence). The CDR3 DNA reads TGTGCCAGCAGCTTAGGGGTCAGTGAAGGGTCACCCCTCCACTTT. Encoded protein: CASSLGVSEGSPLHF.

With regard to this clone: Other DNA variants within this sample encode the same CDR3. The chain employs TRBV6-6 and TRBJ2-7; 7 nucleotides line up with TRBD1. Looked up from germline, CDR1 is MNHNY and CDR2 is SVGAGI (reference sequence). J gave up 5 bases and V 0 bases, and 10 bases lay outside the gene matches. CDR3 size: 16 residues. The CDR3 sequence: CASSYSGDRASNEQYF. In DNA form, the CDR3 reads TGTGCCAGCAGTTACTCGGGTGACAGGGCGAGCAACGAGCAGTACTTC.

V usage is TRBV11-2 and J usage is TRBJ2-1, with TRBD2 identical over 11 bases. This CDR3 has 16 amino acids. CDR1 and CDR2 from the germline V gene are SGHAT and FQNNGV. Trimming at V came to 1 base and at J to 4 bases, leaving 3 bases not matched to a gene. The CDR3 DNA reads as TGTGCCAGCAGCTTAGTCGCTAGCGGGGGGTACAATGAGCAGTTCTTC. Translated, it gives CASSLVASGGYNEQFF.

CDR3 in amino acids: CASSEAAGVYEQYF. The CDR3 bases are TGTGCCAGCAGTGAAGCGGCAGGGGTCTACGAGCAGTACTTC. This chain joins TRBV6-1 and TRBJ2-7; tentative D call: TRBD1 (6 bases). The V gene lost 0 bases and the J gene lost 3 bases, with 9 bases spanning the gap. The CDR3 is 14 amino acids. Germline V gives CDR1 MNHNS, CDR2 SASEGT.

The V gene is TRBV28, the J gene TRBJ2-1; the match to TRBD1 covers 8 bases. The V gene's germline CDR1 is MDHEN and CDR2 SYDVKM. Losses at the gene ends were 5 bases for V and 6 bases for J; bases not matched to a gene: 9. CDR3 size: 15 residues. CDR3 in amino acids: CASSRDRSLSNEQFF. CDR3 coding DNA: TGTGCCAGCAGTCGGGACAGGAGTCTGAGCAATGAGCAGTTCTTC.

The chain employs TRBV14 and TRBJ1-6; TRBD1 is a possible D gene (6 bases). Per germline, CDR1 SGHDN and CDR2 FVKESK. V was shortened by 4 bases and J by 4 bases, with 11 bases between the two germline ends. The CDR3 is 15 amino acids. CDR3 region: CASSRGGIYNSPLHF. The CDR3 DNA reads as TGTGCCAGCAGCCGAGGGGGGATTTATAATTCACCCCTCCACTTT. The full variable domain, with the rest looked up from reference TRBV14 and TRBJ1-6, is EAGVTQFPSHSVIEKGQTVTLRCDPISGHDNLYWYRRVMGKEIKFLLHFVKESKQDESGMPNNRFLAERTGGTYSTLKVQPAELEDSGVYFCASSRGGIYNSPLHFGNGTRLTVT.

The chain carries TRBV6-6 and TRBJ2-7, with TRBD2 as a possible D gene (5 bases). Trimming took off 7 bases at V and 3 bases at J, with 10 bases between the two ends. This CDR3 spans 12 amino acids. Germline V lookup: CDR1 MNHNY, CDR2 SVGAGI (reference sequence). CDR3 residues: CASTYEGYEQYF. The DNA of the CDR3 is TGTGCCAGCACCTACGAGGGCTACGAGCAGTACTTC.

The CDR3 nucleotides read TGTGCCAGCAGCACTCTGTCGGGGGGCACAGATACGCAGTATTTT. Amino acid sequence: CASSTLSGGTDTQYF. The V and J genes are TRBV28 and TRBJ2-3, with D possibly TRBD2 on 6 matching bases. The CDR3 consists of 15 residues. V dropped 6 bases and J dropped 1 base, with 14 bases sitting between them. Germline loops: CDR1 MDHEN, CDR2 SYDVKM.

V and J are TRBV9 and TRBJ1-2, with 8 nucleotides matching TRBD1. The J segment lost 0 bases and the V segment lost 2 bases, leaving 9 bases of the junction unmatched. The CDR3 covers 17 residues. CDR1 and CDR2 from the germline V gene are SGDLS and YYNGEE. For the CDR3, the DNA is TGTGCCAGCAGCGTTCACCCCGGACAGGGTACTAACTATGGCTACACCTTC. Residues: CASSVHPGQGTNYGYTF. The complete variable domain, with remaining parts taken from reference TRBV9 and TRBJ1-2, reads DSGVTQTPKHLITATGQRVTLRCSPRSGDLSVYWYQQSLDQGLQFLIQYYNGEERAKGNILERFSAQQFPDLHSELNLSSLELGDSALYFCASSVHPGQGTNYGYTFGSGTRLTVV.

The rearrangement joins TRBV4-2 to TRBJ2-1; a possible D gene is TRBD1 (6 bases). Trimming stripped 4 bases from V and 6 bases from J, with 16 bases between. The germline V gene encodes CDR1 LGHNA and CDR2 YNFKEQ. The CDR3 consists of 15 residues. The CDR3 nucleotides read TGTGCCAGCAGCCCCGGGACACAATTGAGCAATGAGCAGTTCTTC. This gives the protein CASSPGTQLSNEQFF.

The rearrangement joins TRBV4-2 to TRBJ2-7; 12 positions agree with TRBD2. With 1 base clipped from V and 2 bases from J, the junction kept 6 bases outside the gene matches. There are 17 residues in the CDR3. CDR1 LGHNA and CDR2 YNFKEQ come from the germline V gene. DNA for the CDR3: TGTGCCAGCAGCCAAGGGGATGGACTAGCGGGGACCTACGAGCAGTACTTC. It translates to CASSQGDGLAGTYEQYF.

This clone was seen a handful of times. This sequence joins TRBV27 and TRBJ2-2; 9 positions agree with TRBD2. The CDR3 contains 15 residues. Germline V gene sequence: CDR1 MNHEY, CDR2 SMNVEV (reference sequence). Trimming took 6 bases from V and 6 from J; bases not matched to a gene: 8. CDR3 sequence: CASRIGTSLPGELFF. The CDR3, as DNA: TGTGCCAGCAGGATCGGGACTAGCTTGCCCGGGGAGCTGTTTTTT.

This clone was picked up one time. The CDR3: CASIGATNEKLFF. DNA for the CDR3: TGTGCCAGCATAGGGGCAACTAATGAAAAACTGTTTTTT. The chain links TRBV28 to TRBJ1-4; D perhaps matches TRBD1 (5 bases). There are 13 residues in the CDR3. The V gene lost 7 bases and the J gene lost 0 bases, with 6 bases spanning the gap. Germline values: CDR1 MDHEN, CDR2 SYDVKM.

The chain employs TRBV5-4 and TRBJ1-4; 8 nucleotides line up with TRBD1. V lost 3 bases, J lost 6 bases, and 7 bases stayed unmatched. The CDR3 is 15 amino acids. In germline, CDR1 is SGHNT, CDR2 YYREEE (reference sequence). As DNA, the CDR3 is TGTGCCAGCAGCTCCGGACAGGGCCCTTATGAAAAACTGTTTTTT. Protein product: CASSSGQGPYEKLFF.

V gene TRBV2 combines with J gene TRBJ2-5; D is undetermined. Germline lookup yields CDR1 SNHLY and CDR2 FYNNEI. The CDR3 is 15 amino acids. Trimming removed 2 bases at V and 5 bases at J, with 15 bases between. CDR3 bases: TGTGCCAGCAGTGAATTTGAAGCTAGTCGGGAGACCCAGTACTTC. This sequence encodes CASSEFEASRETQYF.

The rearrangement links TRBV2 to TRBJ2-2; D tentatively fits TRBD1 or TRBD2 (5 bases each). The germline gives CDR1 SNHLY, CDR2 FYNNEI. V lost 4 bases to trimming and J lost 8 bases, with 17 bases between them. The CDR3 extends over 15 amino acids. CDR3 residues: CASSGSGRQVGELFF. The CDR3 DNA is TGTGCCAGCAGTGGTTCGGGACGCCAAGTTGGGGAGCTGTTTTTT. The full variable domain, its missing parts supplied by reference TRBV2 and TRBJ2-2, is EPEVTQTPSHQVTQMGQEVILRCVPISNHLYFYWYRQILGQKVEFLVSFYNNEISEKSEIFDDQFSVERPDGSNFTLKIRSTKLEDSAMYFCASSGSGRQVGELFFGEGSRLTVL.

The CDR3 sequence is CASRPEGFTEAFF. The CDR3 region has the DNA TGTGCCAGCCGCCCGGAGGGTTTCACTGAAGCTTTCTTT. This chain uses TRBV27 with TRBJ1-1, with no clear D. The length of the CDR3 is 13 residues. V lost 8 bases, J lost 4 bases, and 14 bases lay in between. CDR1 and CDR2 from the germline V gene are MNHEY and SMNVEV (reference sequence).